This T cell receptor beta chain was identified during a study of T cell responses to AZD1222 COVID-19 vaccine. Germline CDR1 reads SGHVS; CDR2 reads FQNEAQ. The V and J ends lost 2 bases and 4 bases, in that order; junction bases with no gene match: 6. The CDR3 has 16 residues. The protocol was immunoSEQ multiplex PCR, while the TCRdb copy is restricted to in-frame clones and leaves out a portion. Among 150,000 to 200,000 clones listed, about 85% were seen once. The TCR originated in an adult in good health. The chain joins TRBV7-8 to TRBJ2-3, with TRBD2 matching over 10 bases. Sequences were derived from peripheral blood, sampled on day 0 of AZD1222 vaccination. The CDR3 DNA reads as TGTGCCAGCAGCTTACGGGCTAGCGGGAGATCAGATACGCAGTATTTT. Translated, it gives CASSLRASGRSDTQYF.